This T cell receptor (beta chain) was sequenced for a study of long-term antiretroviral therapy in people with HIV. Sequencing used immunoSEQ v3.0 at survey level. Only in-frame clones appear in the TCRdb table, and some are missing; sequencing was by immunoSEQ multiplex PCR. The repertoire holds about 21,000 clones, 84% seen once, with 3.4% in the top ten. The cryopreserved samples used held roughly 0.95-10 million PBMC prior to extraction of DNA. The CDR3 spans 14 residues. The V end lost 5 bases, the J end lost 0 bases, and 8 bases lay between the germline ends. Germline assignment: CDR1 SGDLS and CDR2 YYNGEE.

The chain recombines TRBV9 with TRBJ1-4; tentatively, D is TRBD1 (5 bases). Here the sequenced sample was unsorted PBMCs, taken 1.9 years after starting antiretroviral therapy. This TCR derives from a woman aged 45-65 years with HIV. The CDR3 sequence: CASSRQSTNEKLFF. The CDR3 DNA follows: TGTGCCAGCAGTCGACAGTCAACTAATGAAAAACTGTTTTTT.